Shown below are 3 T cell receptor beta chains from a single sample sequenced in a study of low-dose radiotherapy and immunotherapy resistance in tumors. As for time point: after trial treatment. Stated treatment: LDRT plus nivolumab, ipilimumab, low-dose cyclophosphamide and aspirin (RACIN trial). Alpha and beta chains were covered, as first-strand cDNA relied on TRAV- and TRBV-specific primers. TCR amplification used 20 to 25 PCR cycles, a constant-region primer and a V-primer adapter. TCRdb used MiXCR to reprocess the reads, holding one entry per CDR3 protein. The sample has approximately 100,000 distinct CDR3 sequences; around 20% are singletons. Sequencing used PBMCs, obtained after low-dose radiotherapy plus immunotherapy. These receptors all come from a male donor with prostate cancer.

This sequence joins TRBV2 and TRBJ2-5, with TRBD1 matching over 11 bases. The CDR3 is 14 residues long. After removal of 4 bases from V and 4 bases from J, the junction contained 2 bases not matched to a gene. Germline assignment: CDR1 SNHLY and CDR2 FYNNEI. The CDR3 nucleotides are TGTGCCAGCAGTGTCGGACAGGGGGCAGAGACCCAGTACTTC. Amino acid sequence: CASSVGQGAETQYF.

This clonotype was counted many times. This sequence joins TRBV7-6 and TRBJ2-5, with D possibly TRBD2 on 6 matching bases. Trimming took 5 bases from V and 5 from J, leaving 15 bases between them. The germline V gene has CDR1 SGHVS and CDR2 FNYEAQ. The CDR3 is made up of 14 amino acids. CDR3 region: CASSHTSRGETQYF. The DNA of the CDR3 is TGTGCCAGCAGCCACACTAGCCGCGGCGAGACCCAGTACTTC. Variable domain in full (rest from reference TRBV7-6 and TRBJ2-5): GAGVSQSPRYKVTKRGQDVALRCDPISGHVSLYWYRQALGQGPEFLTYFNYEAQQDKSGLPNDRFSAERPEGSISTLTIQRTEQRDSAMYRCASSHTSRGETQYFGPGTRLLVL.

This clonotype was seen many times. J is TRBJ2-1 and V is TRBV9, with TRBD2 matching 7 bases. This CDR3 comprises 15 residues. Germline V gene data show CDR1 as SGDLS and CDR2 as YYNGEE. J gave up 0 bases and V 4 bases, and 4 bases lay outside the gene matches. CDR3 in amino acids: CASSPPGGSYNEQFF. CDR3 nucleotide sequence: TGTGCCAGCAGCCCGCCGGGGGGCTCCTACAATGAGCAGTTCTTC.